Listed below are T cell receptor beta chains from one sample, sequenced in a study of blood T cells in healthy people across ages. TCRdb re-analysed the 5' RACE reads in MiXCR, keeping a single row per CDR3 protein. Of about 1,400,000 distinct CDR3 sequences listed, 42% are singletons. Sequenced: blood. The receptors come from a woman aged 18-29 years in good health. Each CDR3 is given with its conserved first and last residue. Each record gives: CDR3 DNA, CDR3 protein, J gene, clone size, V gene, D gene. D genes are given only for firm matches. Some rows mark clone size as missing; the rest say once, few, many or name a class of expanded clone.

CDR3 DNA: TGTGCCAGCCAGAGGGACTTAAGCTCCTACAATGAGCAGTTCTTC; CDR3 protein: CASQRDLSSYNEQFF; J gene: TRBJ2-1; clone size: .; V gene: TRBV7-3; D gene: .
CDR3 DNA: TGCGCCAGCAGCCAAAAGCCGTACGGGGAGACGGGGAATAATTCACCCCTCCACTTT; CDR3 protein: CASSQKPYGETGNNSPLHF; J gene: TRBJ1-6; clone size: few; V gene: TRBV4-1; D gene: .
CDR3 DNA: TGTGCCAGCAGCCAAGGATGGGCAGGCTATGGCTACACCTTC; CDR3 protein: CASSQGWAGYGYTF; J gene: TRBJ1-2; clone size: .; V gene: TRBV14; D gene: .
CDR3 DNA: TGCAGTGCTAGAGATGGGACAGGGGTCAATCAGCCCCAGCATTTT; CDR3 protein: CSARDGTGVNQPQHF; J gene: TRBJ1-5; clone size: few; V gene: TRBV20-1; D gene: TRBD1
CDR3 DNA: TGTGCCAGCAGCGTAGCTGATTACGAGCAGTACTTC; CDR3 protein: CASSVADYEQYF; J gene: TRBJ2-7; clone size: .; V gene: TRBV9; D gene: .
CDR3 DNA: TGCGCCAGCAGCTTAGGGGGGACGAACCCCACAGATACGCAGTATTTT; CDR3 protein: CASSLGGTNPTDTQYF; J gene: TRBJ2-3; clone size: few; V gene: TRBV5-1; D gene: .
CDR3 DNA: TGTGCCAGCAGTTACGATGAGCAGTTCTTC; CDR3 protein: CASSYDEQFF; J gene: TRBJ2-1; clone size: few; V gene: TRBV6-6; D gene: .
CDR3 DNA: TGTGCCAGCAGTGAGGTCCTAGCGGGCGCAACCTACGAGCAGTACTTC; CDR3 protein: CASSEVLAGATYEQYF; J gene: TRBJ2-7; clone size: .; V gene: TRBV2; D gene: TRBD2
CDR3 DNA: TGTGCCAGCAGCTTAGCGCCTAGCGGGAGGGATGAGCAGTACTTC; CDR3 protein: CASSLAPSGRDEQYF; J gene: TRBJ2-7; clone size: .; V gene: TRBV7-9; D gene: TRBD2
CDR3 DNA: TGTGCCAGCAGCCAAATGGATCGGGGAATGAACACTGAAGCTTTCTTT; CDR3 protein: CASSQMDRGMNTEAFF; J gene: TRBJ1-1; clone size: .; V gene: TRBV3-1; D gene: .
CDR3 DNA: TGTGCCAGCAGCCCACATAAGGGGAGACAGGGTGGAGAAAAACTGTTTTTT; CDR3 protein: CASSPHKGRQGGEKLFF; J gene: TRBJ1-4; clone size: few; V gene: TRBV7-9; D gene: TRBD1
CDR3 DNA: TGTGCCTGGGAAACAATGGCCGCGGGGAACGAGCAGTACTTC; CDR3 protein: CAWETMAAGNEQYF; J gene: TRBJ2-7; clone size: few; V gene: TRBV30; D gene: .
CDR3 DNA: TGCAGTGCTAGAAGGACTAGCGGGGGCCAAGAGACCCAGTACTTC; CDR3 protein: CSARRTSGGQETQYF; J gene: TRBJ2-5; clone size: few; V gene: TRBV20-1; D gene: TRBD2
CDR3 DNA: TGCGCCAGCAGCCGGACAGGGAAGTCAGACGAGCAGTACTTC; CDR3 protein: CASSRTGKSDEQYF; J gene: TRBJ2-7; clone size: few; V gene: TRBV5-1; D gene: TRBD1
CDR3 DNA: TGTGCCAGCAGCCCAGGGGGAGCGGGGCCTGCTGAGCAGTTCTTC; CDR3 protein: CASSPGGAGPAEQFF; J gene: TRBJ2-1; clone size: .; V gene: TRBV6-5; D gene: .
CDR3 DNA: TGTGCCAGCAGCAAATCTGAAGGGTGGGAGGACGTCCTGACTTTC; CDR3 protein: CASSKSEGWEDVLTF; J gene: TRBJ2-6; clone size: .; V gene: TRBV21-1; D gene: .